A selection of T cell receptor beta chains follows, all from one sample in a study of T-cell reconstitution after alpha-beta-depleted transplantation in children. TCRdb passed the PCR reads through MiXCR, listing each CDR3 protein once. The sample shows over 200,000 distinct CDR3 sequences, roughly a tenth of them seen only once. The specimen was PBMCs, collected before TCRalphabeta/CD19-depleted stem cell transplant. The receptors here all came from a child under three years old with acute myeloid leukemia, due to receive a stem cell transplant. Both conserved end residues are trimmed from each CDR3. The D gene is left open where the match is weak.

cdr3_aa	v_call	j_call	d_call
ASSPWTAETQY	TRBV12-3/TRBV12-4	TRBJ2-5	-
ASSPRSLGPISEAF	TRBV3-1	TRBJ1-1	-
AEGSSYEQY	TRBV2	TRBJ2-7	-
ASSEWVATDEQF	TRBV2	TRBJ2-1	-
ASSIALNSGANVLT	TRBV19	TRBJ2-6	-
ASSQEENLNYGYT	TRBV4-2	TRBJ1-2	-
ASSSGLADYNEQF	TRBV7-9	TRBJ2-1	TRBD2
ASSTGTRSYEQY	TRBV5-1	TRBJ2-7	TRBD2
ASSLHWGGEQY	TRBV7-3	TRBJ2-7	-
ASSEGQNYGYT	TRBV25-1	TRBJ1-2	-
SAGTSGRRTQY	TRBV20-1	TRBJ2-5	TRBD2
ASSLGAGGPNEHY	TRBV5-6	TRBJ2-7	TRBD2
ASRKRPQEGSPLH	TRBV2	TRBJ1-6	-
ASSPPIMTEAF	TRBV18	TRBJ1-1	-
ASSLTSGSGEQY	TRBV3-1	TRBJ2-7	TRBD2
SASEGREKLF	TRBV20-1	TRBJ1-4	-
SAREVAAYNEQF	TRBV20-1	TRBJ2-1	-
ASSSGLPRSGELF	TRBV7-3	TRBJ2-2	TRBD2
ASSWDTSNTEAF	TRBV5-1	TRBJ1-1	-
ASRAGGNTGELF	TRBV11-3	TRBJ2-2	-
ASSLWQGSGGELF	TRBV5-1	TRBJ2-2	-
ASSLVADYNEQF	TRBV12-3/TRBV12-4	TRBJ2-1	-
SARDGAGATDTQY	TRBV20-1	TRBJ2-3	-
ATSDSGTGGNEQF	TRBV24-1	TRBJ2-1	TRBD1
ASSLWGRGAKNIQY	TRBV5-1	TRBJ2-4	-
AISDPGRASYEQY	TRBV10-3	TRBJ2-7	TRBD2
ASSSGAYSNQPQH	TRBV12-3/TRBV12-4	TRBJ1-5	-
ASSLAGQANTEAF	TRBV7-9	TRBJ1-1	TRBD1
ASSLDGTKNIQY	TRBV5-1	TRBJ2-4	-
ASSPGRDSRTYEQY	TRBV5-1	TRBJ2-7	-
ASSRRLAPGETQY	TRBV27	TRBJ2-5	TRBD2
SVEQDRGLF	TRBV29-1	TRBJ1-4	-
ASSLPLAGTGELF	TRBV7-2	TRBJ2-2	-
ASSYGRGESYEQY	TRBV6-5	TRBJ2-7	-
ASSESGGQGNLGYT	TRBV5-1	TRBJ1-2	TRBD1
ASRSGTGREKLF	TRBV5-1	TRBJ1-4	TRBD1
ASSTHRNQPQH	TRBV3-1	TRBJ1-5	-
SARETAGAIETQY	TRBV20-1	TRBJ2-5	TRBD2